A single sample is the source of the 23 T cell receptor beta chains below, sequenced in a study of T cells in localized non-small cell lung cancer. TCRdb's copy holds only in-frame clones and misses some; the assay was immunoSEQ multiplex PCR. The repertoire includes approximately 64,000 clones, 90% of them detected once, and 1.5% to 2% sits in the top ten. This material consisted of peripheral blood, taken before any cancer treatment. Receptors originate from a woman aged 35 to 70 with stage I lung adenocarcinoma.

The genes are TRBV5-5 and TRBJ1-2, with 7 bases lining up with TRBD1. Looked up from germline, CDR1 is SGHKS and CDR2 is YYEKEE (reference sequence). The CDR3 spans 14 residues. J was trimmed by 4 bases and V by 2 bases; bases with no gene match: 5. CDR3 region: CASSFDRASYGYTF. The DNA for the CDR3 is TGTGCCAGCAGCTTCGACAGGGCGTCCTATGGCTACACCTTC.

About this clone: Germline and junction disagree at one end, which may indicate a read error. V is TRBV6-6 and J is TRBJ1-2; the D is unclear. This CDR3 is built from 13 residues. Germline loops: CDR1 MNHNY, CDR2 SVGAGI (reference sequence). The CDR3 loop reads CASGYLGGYGYTF. CDR3 DNA sequence: TGTGCCAGCGGTTACCTCGGAGGGTATGGCTACACCTTC.

V usage is TRBV5-1 and J usage is TRBJ2-1, with TRBD1 as a possible D gene (5 bases). V dropped 0 bases and J dropped 6 bases, with 13 bases sitting between them. Looked up from germline, CDR1 is SGHRS and CDR2 is YFSETQ. The CDR3 sequence is 15 residues long. The CDR3 loop is CASSLGVLTGNEQFF. The CDR3 nucleotides read TGCGCCAGCAGCTTGGGAGTTTTAACAGGCAATGAGCAGTTCTTC.

The V and J genes are TRBV5-6 and TRBJ2-3, with D unresolved. Between the trimmed V and J ends, which lost 6 bases and 6 bases, there was a span of 23 bases. The CDR3 has 16 residues. The germline V gene has CDR1 SGHDT and CDR2 YYEEEE. CDR3 loop: CASTPSSGRLQDTQYF. The CDR3, as DNA: TGTGCCAGCACTCCCTCCTCCGGCAGGCTACAGGATACGCAGTATTTT.

This clone has just a few counts. This chain uses TRBV6-5 with TRBJ2-5; D gene unclear. The CDR3 has 12 amino acids. The V end lost 5 bases, the J end lost 5 bases, and 9 bases lay between the germline ends. Germline lookup yields CDR1 MNHEY and CDR2 SVGAGI. The CDR3 loop is CASSTNSETQYF. The CDR3, as DNA: TGTGCCAGCAGTACAAATTCGGAGACCCAGTACTTC.

The chain recombines TRBV11-2 with TRBJ2-5; 9 bases line up with TRBD1. This CDR3 spans 16 amino acids. With 8 bases clipped from V and 4 bases from J, the junction kept 14 bases outside the gene matches. In germline, CDR1 is SGHAT, CDR2 FQNNGV. DNA of the CDR3: TGTGCCAGCGGGGGGACAGGGAAGTTGGGTCGAGAGACCCAGTACTTC. Amino acid sequence: CASGGTGKLGRETQYF.

J is TRBJ1-5 and V is TRBV15; 12 bases match TRBD1. The V gene's germline CDR1 is LNHNV and CDR2 YYDKDF (reference sequence). CDR3 size: 19 residues. V gave up 4 bases and J gave up 0 bases; unmatched junction bases: 10. CDR3 in amino acids: CATSTPPGQGAYSNQPQHF. Here the CDR3 DNA reads TGTGCCACCAGCACGCCACCGGGACAGGGGGCGTATAGCAATCAGCCCCAGCATTTT.

The chain joins TRBV27 to TRBJ1-1, with D maybe TRBD1 (5 bases). V dropped 2 bases and J dropped 8 bases, with 18 bases sitting between them. The germline CDR1 and CDR2 sequences are MNHEY and SMNVEV (reference sequence). This CDR3 spans 15 amino acids. CDR3 residues: CASSLRVWASGEAFF. CDR3 sequence (DNA): TGTGCCAGCAGTTTACGGGTGTGGGCGTCAGGGGAAGCTTTCTTT.

This chain uses TRBV29-1 with TRBJ2-1; the D gene is possibly TRBD1 (6 bases). The CDR3 has 13 residues. Germline V CDR1 and CDR2: SQVTM, ANQGSEA. Deletions cut 8 bases from V and 7 bases from J, with 18 bases between. The CDR3 loop reads CSHTPTGLNEQFF. Here the CDR3 DNA reads TGCAGCCATACCCCAACAGGGTTAAATGAGCAGTTCTTC.

The J gene is TRBJ2-7, the V gene TRBV5-4; D remains ambiguous. Germline CDR1 is SGHNT and CDR2 is YYREEE (reference sequence). The germline V and J ends were trimmed by 3 bases and 3 bases, with 4 bases remaining between them. The CDR3 runs to 11 residues. The CDR3 spells CASSSVYEQYF. The CDR3 DNA sequence: TGTGCCAGCAGCTCGGTCTACGAGCAGTACTTC.

The V and J genes are TRBV30 and TRBJ2-3; 9 nucleotides match TRBD1. CDR1 is GTSNPN and CDR2 is SVGIG in the germline V gene (reference sequence). With 6 bases clipped from V and 3 bases from J, the junction kept 1 base outside the gene matches. This CDR3 has 12 residues. The CDR3 bases are TGTGCCTGTGGACAGGGGACAGATACGCAGTATTTT. The encoded protein is CACGQGTDTQYF. Full variable domain (missing parts from reference TRBV30 and TRBJ2-3): SQTIHQWPATLVQPVGSPLSLECTVEGTSNPNLYWYRQAAGRGLQLLFYSVGIGQISSEVPQNLSASRPQDRQFILSSKKLLLSDSGFYLCACGQGTDTQYFGPGTRLTVL.

The rearrangement links TRBV7-2 to TRBJ2-1; TRBD2 agrees at 10 bases. Germline V gene data show CDR1 as SGHTA and CDR2 as FQGNSA. The CDR3 is 16 amino acids. The V and J ends lost 5 bases and 4 bases, in that order; junction bases with no gene match: 8. This CDR3 reads CASSPIHSGGYNEQFF. In DNA, the CDR3 is TGTGCCAGCAGCCCAATACATAGCGGGGGGTACAATGAGCAGTTCTTC. Looking up the rest from reference TRBV7-2 and TRBJ2-1 gives the full variable domain: GAGVSQSPSNKVTEKGKDVELRCDPISGHTALYWYRQSLGQGLEFLIYFQGNSAPDKSGLPSDRFSAERTGGSVSTLTIQRTQQEDSAVYLCASSPIHSGGYNEQFFGPGTRLTVL.

This clone has a single count. The V call is TRBV2, the J call TRBJ2-3; D might be TRBD2 (5 bases). CDR3 size: 15 residues. Looked up from germline, CDR1 is SNHLY and CDR2 is FYNNEI. Trimming shortened V by 7 bases and J by 4 bases, and 18 bases separated the two germline ends. The DNA of the CDR3 is TGTGCCAGCATCCAGGAGGTAGAAAGCTCAGATACGCAGTATTTT. Its translation: CASIQEVESSDTQYF. Filled out from reference TRBV2 and TRBJ2-3, the complete variable domain reads EPEVTQTPSHQVTQMGQEVILRCVPISNHLYFYWYRQILGQKVEFLVSFYNNEISEKSEIFDDQFSVERPDGSNFTLKIRSTKLEDSAMYFCASIQEVESSDTQYFGPGTRLTVL.

In its sample, this clone was seen once. The rearrangement links TRBV5-1 to TRBJ1-1; TRBD1 agrees at 9 bases. V shed 4 bases, J shed 5 bases, and the junction held 9 bases outside the gene matches. Germline V gene sequence: CDR1 SGHRS, CDR2 YFSETQ. This CDR3 has 15 residues. In nucleotides, the CDR3 is TGCGCCAGCAGCCACGGGACAGGGCGTGGAACTGAAGCTTTCTTT. It encodes CASSHGTGRGTEAFF.

This chain uses TRBV18 with TRBJ1-6, with 11 bases identical to TRBD1. Germline lookup yields CDR1 KGHSH and CDR2 LQKENI. The CDR3 totals 15 residues. Trimming removed 2 bases from V and 7 bases from J; junction bases left unmatched: 1. The CDR3 nucleotides read TGTGCCAGCTCACCAGGACAGGGGGCCAATTCACCCCTCCACTTT. Protein: CASSPGQGANSPLHF.

CDR3 sequence reads: CASSFRDRGQETQYF. The DNA for the CDR3 is TGTGCCAGCAGCTTCCGGGACAGGGGACAAGAGACCCAGTACTTC. The chain has TRBV11-1 and TRBJ2-5; 10 bases match TRBD1. The trim removed 3 bases at V and 2 bases at J, leaving 3 bases unmatched. The CDR3 length is 15 residues. Germline-derived CDR1 and CDR2 are SGHAT and FQDESV (reference sequence).

CDR3 protein: CASREQSGANVLTF. CDR3 DNA: TGTGCCAGCAGAGAACAGTCTGGGGCCAACGTCCTGACTTTC. This chain links TRBV6-4 with TRBJ2-6; D is unclear. Per the germline V gene, CDR1 is MRHNA and CDR2 is SNTAGT. V lost 6 bases and J 1 base, leaving 7 bases between the germline ends. This CDR3 has 14 residues.

The chain employs TRBV2 and TRBJ1-1; tentative D call: TRBD1 (5 bases). V lost 6 bases and J 2 bases, leaving 13 bases between the germline ends. The CDR3 consists of 14 residues. Germline CDR1 SNHLY, CDR2 FYNNEI. The CDR3 loop is CASRPRGDNTEAFF. The CDR3 DNA reads as TGTGCCAGCAGGCCCCGGGGGGATAACACTGAAGCTTTCTTT.

The gene calls are TRBV19 and TRBJ2-5; weak D call: TRBD1 (5 bases). Germline V gene data show CDR1 as LNHDA and CDR2 as SQIVND (reference sequence). V lost 5 bases to trimming and J lost 1 base, with 11 bases between them. This CDR3 has 14 residues. CDR3 in amino acids: CASSPGHSQETQYF. DNA for the CDR3: TGTGCCAGTAGTCCAGGACACAGCCAAGAGACCCAGTACTTC.

The genes are TRBV18 and TRBJ2-3, with 9 bases matching TRBD2. Germline CDR1 is KGHSH and CDR2 is LQKENI. V trimming: 2 bases; J trimming: 2 bases; junction bases outside the gene matches: 11. CDR3 length equals 18 residues. DNA for the CDR3: TGTGCCAGCTCACCATTGGTAGCGGGAGTACTTCCCACAGATACGCAGTATTTT. It specifies CASSPLVAGVLPTDTQYF.

V usage is TRBV19 and J usage is TRBJ1-1, with unresolved D. The CDR3 consists of 12 residues. Germline lookup yields CDR1 LNHDA and CDR2 SQIVND (reference sequence). V was shortened by 3 bases and J by 5 bases, with 7 bases between the two germline ends. The CDR3 DNA sequence: TGTGCCAGTAGTATCCCCAGGACTGAAGCTTTCTTT. It translates to CASSIPRTEAFF.

The genes are TRBV7-9 and TRBJ2-5; TRBD2 matches at 8 bases. This CDR3 has 15 amino acids. CDR1 and CDR2 (germline): SEHNR, FQNEAQ (reference sequence). J was trimmed by 4 bases and V by 8 bases; bases with no gene match: 12. CDR3 region: CASEISAGERETQYF. CDR3 nucleotide sequence: TGTGCCAGCGAAATTTCAGCGGGAGAACGAGAGACCCAGTACTTC.

This chain joins TRBV9 and TRBJ1-2; a weak D match, TRBD1 (5 bases). Germline-derived CDR1 and CDR2 are SGDLS and YYNGEE. Between the trimmed V and J ends, which lost 0 bases and 6 bases, there was a span of 18 bases. CDR3 length: 16 residues. Here the CDR3 DNA reads TGTGCCAGCAGCGTAGGGGACCCTCAGGTGAGTAATGGCTACACCTTC. This translates into CASSVGDPQVSNGYTF.